Described below is a single TCR beta chain sequence and its context. The sample comes from a study of blood T cell repertoires in COVID-19. Study summary: Researchers got acute and convalescent COVID-19 samples from the United States, Italy and Spain. The analysed material was cDNA or gDNA that came from T cells, B-cell-depleted T cells, or PBMCs.

Study processing details: From reference gene primer amplification, estimates of nucleated cell counts were derived. Generated by immunoSEQ multiplex PCR, the TCRdb table keeps only in-frame clones and is missing some. The V and J calls and clone size are taken from that table; D and trimming were inferred from the DNA. Found here are some 150,000 clones, roughly 86% of them singletons; the top ten hold approximately 5.4%. With 3 bases removed from V and 2 bases from J, the gap between germline ends came to 7 bases. CDR1 is MGHDK and CDR2 is SYGVNS in the germline V gene. The CDR3 consists of 13 residues.

This TCR was recovered from a human donor in a cohort sampled during active COVID-19. What was sequenced was peripheral blood. The chain has TRBV25-1 and TRBJ1-2, with unresolved D. The CDR3 here is CASSDPRNYGYTF. The CDR3 DNA follows: TGTGCCAGCAGTGACCCCAGGAACTATGGCTACACCTTC.